A single sample gave rise to the 5 T cell receptor beta chains below, sequenced in a study of STAT5B mutations in CD4+ large granular lymphocyte leukemia. Produced via immunoSEQ multiplex PCR; TCRdb's table is partial and in-frame only. The sample consists of tens of thousands of clones, under 80% of them appearing once. The specimen was CD4+ T cells from blood buffy coats. The source is a human donor in good health.

The chain joins TRBV15 to TRBJ2-7; the match to TRBD2 covers 10 bases. Per germline, CDR1 LNHNV and CDR2 YYDKDF (reference sequence). The CDR3 is made up of 15 amino acids. V was pared by 0 bases and J by 4 bases, with 3 bases of the junction left unmatched. The CDR3 reads CATSRDAAGGYEQYF. The CDR3 nucleotides are TGTGCCACCAGCAGAGATGCAGCGGGAGGGTACGAGCAGTACTTC.

The chain employs TRBV7-3 and TRBJ2-2; perhaps D is TRBD1 or TRBD2 (6 bases each). Germline V lookup: CDR1 SGHTA, CDR2 FQGTGA. This CDR3 comprises 16 residues. The V and J ends lost 5 bases and 4 bases respectively, with 17 bases between them. The CDR3 protein is CASSQIGGSRTGELFF. CDR3 sequence (DNA): TGTGCCAGCAGCCAGATAGGGGGGAGCCGCACCGGGGAGCTGTTTTTT.

The chain carries TRBV4-1 and TRBJ1-5; possibly TRBD1 for D (5 bases). The CDR3 is 14 amino acids. Trimming removed 1 base at V and 1 base at J, with 5 bases between. CDR1 is MGHRA, CDR2 YSYEKL, per germline. The CDR3 loop reads CASSQGQSNQPQHF. CDR3 nucleotide sequence: TGCGCCAGCAGCCAAGGACAGAGCAATCAGCCCCAGCATTTT.

The CDR3 region has the DNA TGTGCCAGTAGTATGAGCGCAGCCTATGGCTACACCTTC. Protein: CASSMSAAYGYTF. The chain joins TRBV19 to TRBJ1-2; D call uncertain. The CDR3 spans 13 residues. Germline V gene lookup returns CDR1 LNHDA and CDR2 SQIVND (reference sequence). V shed 3 bases and J shed 4 bases, with 9 bases lying between them.

The gene calls are TRBV30 and TRBJ1-4, with D perhaps TRBD1 (6 bases). The CDR3 is made up of 14 amino acids. From germline, CDR1 is GTSNPN and CDR2 SVGIG (reference sequence). Trimming pared 4 bases from V and 6 bases from J, leaving 15 bases between. The CDR3 region is CAWKWGAWDEKLFF. The CDR3 coding sequence is TGTGCCTGGAAGTGGGGGGCATGGGATGAAAAACTGTTTTTT.